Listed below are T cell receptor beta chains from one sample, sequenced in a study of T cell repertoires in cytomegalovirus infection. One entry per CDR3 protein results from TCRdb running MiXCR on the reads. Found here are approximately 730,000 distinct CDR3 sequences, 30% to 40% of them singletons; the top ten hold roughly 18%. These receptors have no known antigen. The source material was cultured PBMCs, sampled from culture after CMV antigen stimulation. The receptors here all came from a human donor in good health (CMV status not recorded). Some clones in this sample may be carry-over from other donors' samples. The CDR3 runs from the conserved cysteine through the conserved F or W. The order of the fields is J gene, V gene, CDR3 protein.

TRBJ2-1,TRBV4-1,CASSQPTSGDYNEQFF
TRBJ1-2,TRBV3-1,CASSHRGQGERDYGYTF
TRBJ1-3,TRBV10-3,CAIRTPQDISGNTIYF
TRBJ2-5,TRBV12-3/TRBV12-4,CASRQGNRRETQYF
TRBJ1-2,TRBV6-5,CASSLGRARESRFYGYTF
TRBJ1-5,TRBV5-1,CASSLRQRDQPQHF
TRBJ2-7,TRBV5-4,CASSLAPDYEQYF
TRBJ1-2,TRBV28,CASKSGRAYGYTF
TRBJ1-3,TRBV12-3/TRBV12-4,CASSRGTIGNTIYF
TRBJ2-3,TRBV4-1,CASSPPSDTQYF
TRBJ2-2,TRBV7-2,CASSLASGGNTGELFF
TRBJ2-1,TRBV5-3,CASSLGASGAYNEQFF
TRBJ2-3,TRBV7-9,CASSFIYGSGGLADTQYF
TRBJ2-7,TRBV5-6,CASSLISDSFKSSYEQYF
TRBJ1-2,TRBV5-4,CASSIERGNGYTF
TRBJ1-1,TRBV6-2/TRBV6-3,CASTLYGQMNTEAFF
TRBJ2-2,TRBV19,CASSIGLAGVYRSTGELFF
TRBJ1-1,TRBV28,CASSPSANTEAFF
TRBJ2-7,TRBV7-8,CASGDNEQYF
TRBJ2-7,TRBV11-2,CASSAGQVLYEQYF
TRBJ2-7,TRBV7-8,CASSSYRGPGYEQYF
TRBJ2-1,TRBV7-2,CASSLSASDEQFF
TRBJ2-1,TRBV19,CASSKTGTGTNEQFF
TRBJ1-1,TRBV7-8,CASSRDPQGSTEAFF
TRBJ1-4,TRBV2,CASSAAFTNEKLFF
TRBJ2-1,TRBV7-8,CASSLAKTSGRYNEQFF
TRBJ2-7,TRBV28,CASSVPGLPPYEQYF
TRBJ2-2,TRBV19,CASRRSGARGSGELFF
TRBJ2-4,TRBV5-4,CASSPPGSSNIQYF
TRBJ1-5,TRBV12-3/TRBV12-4,CASSLGGATQGWQPQHF
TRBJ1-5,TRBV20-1,CSARAQGVGLPQHF
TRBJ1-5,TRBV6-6,CASTPTGGVNQPQHF
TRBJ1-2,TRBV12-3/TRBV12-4,CASSSRDLPHGYTF
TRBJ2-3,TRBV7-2,CASSLETSGGADTQYF
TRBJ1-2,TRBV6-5,CASSYRLGGGYTF
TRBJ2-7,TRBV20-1,CSARAPTGLGRYEQYF
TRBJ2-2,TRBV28,CASSFLDRNTGELFF
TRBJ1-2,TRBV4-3,CASSQDLRQNFYGYTF
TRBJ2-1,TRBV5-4,CASSSWGDHNEQFF
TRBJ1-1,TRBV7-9,CVSSLGGSTEAFF
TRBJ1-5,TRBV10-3,CAISGEGGVQPQHF
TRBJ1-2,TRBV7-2,CASSSQGDGYTF
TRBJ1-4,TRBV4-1,CASSPDRSHATNEKLFF
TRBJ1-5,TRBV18,CASSRGTPWAQHF
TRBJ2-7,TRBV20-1,CSARRPGTGPYEQYF
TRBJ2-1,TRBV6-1,CASSGGVYNEQFF
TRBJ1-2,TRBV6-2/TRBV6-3,CASSYHVGNYGYTF
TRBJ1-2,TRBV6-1,CASSQGQRASYGYTF
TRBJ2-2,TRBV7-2,CASSLTSGRVGELFF
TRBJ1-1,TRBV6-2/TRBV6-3,CASTLHMNTEAFF
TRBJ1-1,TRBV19,CASSILGENTEAFF
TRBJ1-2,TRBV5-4,CASSPRTAFYGYTF
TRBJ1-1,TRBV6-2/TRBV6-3,CASSTRGRGDTEAFF
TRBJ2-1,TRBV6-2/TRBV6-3,CASRNYGFLAESNEQFF
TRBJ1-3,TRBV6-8,CASSRYTGSGNTIYF
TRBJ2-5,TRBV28,CASSVTRDSQETQYF